This passage covers 23 T cell receptor beta chains from one sample sequenced in a study of blood T cell repertoires in COVID-19. Libraries were prepared by immunoSEQ multiplex PCR; TCRdb keeps only in-frame clonotypes and omits some of them. The sample yields some 100,000 clones, about 90% seen once. Sequences were obtained from peripheral blood. All receptors derive from a human donor with active COVID-19. The donor label of this sample is uncertain.

The rearrangement joins TRBV18 to TRBJ2-7; 10 bases align to TRBD1. Germline values: CDR1 KGHSH, CDR2 LQKENI. Trimming cost V 2 bases and J 9 bases; bases outside gene matches: 19. The CDR3 has 18 residues. CDR3 DNA: TGTGCCAGCTCACCAATCTCCGCCGGGGACAGGGGTTTACGTGGGCAGTACTTC. Translating gives CASSPISAGDRGLRGQYF.

The genes are TRBV5-1 and TRBJ2-3; 7 bases align to TRBD2. The germline gives CDR1 SGHRS, CDR2 YFSETQ. CDR3 length: 16 amino acids. The ends lost 4 bases at V and 2 bases at J; junction bases unmatched: 10. The CDR3 here is CASSTGLTSHTDTQYF. CDR3 nucleotide sequence: TGCGCCAGCAGCACTGGGTTGACTAGCCACACAGATACGCAGTATTTT.

This clone was detected only once. CDR3 in amino acids: CASSQETGAVTEAFF. The DNA of the CDR3 is TGCGCCAGCAGCCAAGAGACAGGGGCGGTTACTGAAGCTTTCTTT. The chain links TRBV4-1 to TRBJ1-1, with 8 bases that match TRBD1. The V segment lost 0 bases and the J segment 5 bases; nucleotides outside the gene matches: 5. Germline V gene data show CDR1 as MGHRA and CDR2 as YSYEKL. The CDR3 contains 15 residues.

The rearrangement joins TRBV3-1 (or the pseudogene TRBV3-2) to TRBJ2-7; D might be TRBD1 (5 bases). The CDR3 totals 14 residues. Germline values: CDR1 LGHDT, CDR2 YNNKEL (reference sequence). V lost 1 base, J lost 6 bases, and 13 bases lay in between. In nucleotides, the CDR3 is TGTGCCAGCAGCCAAGCAGGGATCCTCGGCGAGCAGTACTTC. This codes for CASSQAGILGEQYF.

The genes are TRBV13 and TRBJ2-1, with D possibly TRBD2 on 6 matching bases. The V gene lost 2 bases and the J gene lost 0 bases, with 11 bases spanning the gap. Germline V gene data show CDR1 as PRHDT and CDR2 as FYEKMQ (reference sequence). There are 16 residues in the CDR3. CDR3 in DNA: TGTGCCAGCAGCTTACTCTCCGGGAGCTCCTACAATGAGCAGTTCTTC. Encoded protein: CASSLLSGSSYNEQFF.

This clone was recorded only once. The chain has TRBV6-1 and TRBJ2-1, with 14 nucleotides matching TRBD2. Looked up from germline, CDR1 is MNHNS and CDR2 is SASEGT. V trimming: 3 bases; J trimming: 7 bases; junction bases outside the gene matches: 5. This CDR3 comprises 16 residues. The CDR3 nucleotides are TGTGCCAGCAGTGAGACTAGCGGGGGGGTTTGGAATGAGCAGTTCTTC. Amino acid sequence: CASSETSGGVWNEQFF.

The V gene is TRBV9, the J gene TRBJ1-3; D not resolved. Trimming cost V 0 bases and J 0 bases, with 7 bases left between them. The germline V gene encodes CDR1 SGDLS and CDR2 YYNGEE. The CDR3 is 15 residues long. The CDR3 DNA follows: TGTGCCAGCAGCGTAGGCGGTGCCTCTGGAAACACCATATATTTT. This codes for CASSVGGASGNTIYF.

The CDR3 protein is CASSLRQDYAYEQYF. CDR3 coding DNA: TGCGCCAGCAGCCTTCGACAGGATTATGCCTACGAGCAGTACTTC. The chain uses TRBV4-1 and TRBJ2-7, with a possible D match to TRBD1 (6 bases). V gave up 4 bases and J gave up 2 bases, with 15 bases separating them. Germline V CDR1 and CDR2: MGHRA, YSYEKL. CDR3 length equals 15 residues.

The chain carries TRBV7-9 and TRBJ2-5; 9 nucleotides line up with TRBD2. J gave up 1 base and V 7 bases, and 10 bases lay outside the gene matches. CDR3 size: 16 residues. Germline V CDR1 and CDR2: SEHNR, FQNEAQ (reference sequence). The CDR3 is CASTDLAGIIQETQYF. The CDR3 coding sequence is TGTGCCAGCACCGATCTAGCGGGGATTATCCAAGAGACCCAGTACTTC.

V gene TRBV7-9 combines with J gene TRBJ2-3; D is possibly TRBD1 (5 bases). Germline CDR1 and CDR2: SEHNR and FQNEAQ (reference sequence). The V gene lost 4 bases and the J gene lost 1 base, with 18 bases spanning the gap. The CDR3 covers 17 residues. CDR3 residues: CASSSGWGQGGTDTQYF. Here the CDR3 DNA reads TGTGCCAGCAGCTCCGGCTGGGGCCAAGGGGGCACAGATACGCAGTATTTT.

Concerning this clone: Its ends do not fully match the called genes, so a read error is possible. The chain joins TRBV19 to TRBJ2-2, with D perhaps matching TRBD1 (6 bases). The CDR3 contains 20 residues. CDR1 is LNHDA and CDR2 is SQIVND in the germline V gene (reference sequence). CDR3 in amino acids: CASSVDSAGRGPVSTGELFF. The CDR3 bases are TGTGCCAGTAGTGTAGATTCCGCCGGCAGGGGTCCCGTAAGCACCGGGGAGCTGTTTTTT.

V usage is TRBV5-1 and J usage is TRBJ2-3; 8 nucleotides align to TRBD1. This CDR3 contains 16 residues. V lost 2 bases, J lost 1 base, and 6 bases stayed unmatched. Germline V gene sequence: CDR1 SGHRS, CDR2 YFSETQ. CDR3 DNA sequence: TGCGCCAGCAGCTTAAACGGACAGGGTCGCACAGATACGCAGTATTTT. This gives the protein CASSLNGQGRTDTQYF.

V usage is TRBV28 and J usage is TRBJ2-1, with D possibly being TRBD2 (5 bases). The CDR3 spans 14 residues. The germline V gene has CDR1 MDHEN and CDR2 SYDVKM. V lost 6 bases to trimming and J lost 5 bases, with 14 bases between them. The CDR3 DNA reads as TGTGCCAGCAGGACTCGTCGGGGTGACAATGAGCAGTTCTTC. This gives the protein CASRTRRGDNEQFF.

V usage is TRBV27 and J usage is TRBJ2-1; 7 bases match TRBD1. Germline lookup yields CDR1 MNHEY and CDR2 SMNVEV (reference sequence). V lost 2 bases, J lost 0 bases, and 13 bases stayed unmatched. CDR3 length equals 19 residues. The CDR3 loop reads CASSLGWGQFQSSYNEQFF. The CDR3 bases are TGTGCCAGCAGTTTAGGGTGGGGACAGTTCCAAAGCTCCTACAATGAGCAGTTCTTC.

V is TRBV6-4 and J is TRBJ2-3; D remains unclear. Germline-derived CDR1 and CDR2 are MRHNA and SNTAGT. The CDR3 has 14 residues. Trimming stripped 2 bases from V and 1 base from J, with 7 bases between. The CDR3 sequence: CASSDGPGTDTQYF. CDR3 nucleotide sequence: TGTGCCAGCAGTGACGGGCCAGGCACAGATACGCAGTATTTT.

This clone came up a few times. The rearrangement links TRBV6-5 to TRBJ1-2; 7 bases align to TRBD1. The ends lost 7 bases at V and 8 bases at J; junction bases unmatched: 7. The germline V gene encodes CDR1 MNHEY and CDR2 SVGAGI. The CDR3 sequence is 12 residues long. In DNA form, the CDR3 reads TGTGCCAGCAAACCGACAGGGAACGGCTACACCTTC. It encodes CASKPTGNGYTF.

This sequence joins TRBV20-1 and TRBJ2-2; possibly TRBD1 for D (6 bases). V was pared by 3 bases and J by 4 bases, with 12 bases between. Germline CDR1 reads DFQATT; CDR2 reads SNEGSKA (reference sequence). This CDR3 is 14 amino acids long. This chain's CDR3 is CSASSQGPTGELFF. The DNA for the CDR3 is TGCAGTGCTAGTTCCCAGGGGCCCACCGGGGAGCTGTTTTTT.

CDR3 bases: TGTGCCAGCAGTAAAAGGGAGGGAATTAGCAATCAGCCCCAGCATTTT. Amino acids: CASSKREGISNQPQHF. The V call is TRBV2, the J call TRBJ1-5, with no clear D. V was shortened by 5 bases and J by 0 bases, with 14 bases between the two germline ends. The CDR3 length is 16 residues. Germline V gene lookup returns CDR1 SNHLY and CDR2 FYNNEI.

This sequence joins TRBV6-5 and TRBJ1-4; possible D gene TRBD1, 6 bases. Germline CDR1 MNHEY, CDR2 SVGAGI. V dropped 8 bases and J dropped 5 bases, with 12 bases sitting between them. CDR3 length equals 13 residues. The CDR3 is CASGRTENEKLFF. CDR3 nucleotides: TGTGCCAGCGGAAGGACAGAGAATGAAAAACTGTTTTTT.

The rearrangement uses TRBV21-1 and TRBJ2-7; the table's D gene call, TRBD2, was not cross checked with the DNA. TRBV21-1 is annotated as a pseudogene. The CDR3 has 15 residues. CDR3 amino acids: CASSLSGELAYEQYF. In nucleotides, the CDR3 is TGTGCCAGCAGTCTATCGGGGGAATTGGCCTACGAGCAGTACTTC.

This clone is a singleton in its sample. The chain couples TRBV7-2 to TRBJ2-3; 8 nucleotides agree with TRBD1. V trimming: 5 bases; J trimming: 4 bases; junction bases outside the gene matches: 5. The CDR3 extends over 14 amino acids. Germline V gene sequence: CDR1 SGHTA, CDR2 FQGNSA. The CDR3 region has the DNA TGTGCCAGCAGCATTGGACAGGGTGCAGATACGCAGTATTTT. Protein product: CASSIGQGADTQYF. The variable domain in full, completed from reference TRBV7-2 and TRBJ2-3, reads GAGVSQSPSNKVTEKGKDVELRCDPISGHTALYWYRQSLGQGLEFLIYFQGNSAPDKSGLPSDRFSAERTGGSVSTLTIQRTQQEDSAVYLCASSIGQGADTQYFGPGTRLTVL.

The V gene is TRBV6-5, the J gene TRBJ2-1; tentatively, D is TRBD2 (7 bases). The CDR3 runs 14 residues. The V and J ends lost 5 bases and 4 bases respectively, with 12 bases between them. The germline gives CDR1 MNHEY, CDR2 SVGAGI. The DNA for the CDR3 is TGTGCCAGCAGTCGGCGGGGGCTATACAATGAGCAGTTCTTC. Its protein is CASSRRGLYNEQFF.

The V and J genes are TRBV29-1 and TRBJ2-7, with D perhaps TRBD2 (6 bases). Trimming removed 5 bases at V and 5 bases at J, with 19 bases between. The CDR3 extends over 14 amino acids. CDR1 and CDR2 from the germline V gene are SQVTM and ANQGSEA. The CDR3 DNA reads TGCAGCGTTACCGGGACCCTTCCGGGGGACGAGCAGTACTTC. Protein product: CSVTGTLPGDEQYF.